This T cell receptor (beta chain) emerged from a study of blood T cells in healthy people across ages. With a J-beta primer mix and a sample-barcoded 5' primer, a second PCR ran about 7 to 12 cycles. Every sample gave at least 3 million paired-end reads containing CDR3. TCRdb used MiXCR to reprocess the 5' RACE reads, holding one entry per CDR3 protein. Counted here are 1.8 million or so distinct CDR3 sequences, approximately 40% occurring once; the ten biggest clones make up 20% to 25%. Peripheral blood samples of around 11 milliliters were drawn from each donor. Remarks on this clonotype: The junction does not match germline at one end; this may be a read error.

The CDR3 covers 15 residues. The V gene's germline CDR1 is SGHVT and CDR2 SQSDAQ. The receptor was isolated from a human donor in good health. Sequencing was performed on blood. The rearrangement uses TRBV7-4 and TRBJ1-1; perhaps TRBD1 as D (6 bases). CDR3 protein: CASSFYRELNTEAFF. CDR3 DNA sequence: TGTGCCAGTAGCTTTTACAGGGAGCTGAACACTGAAGCTTTCTTT.